This T cell receptor beta chain was obtained from a study of blood T cell repertoires in COVID-19. Study summary: Whether acute or convalescent, the COVID-19 samples came from the United States, Italy and Spain. PBMCs, B-cell-depleted T cells, or T cells provided the cDNA or gDNA that made up the material.

Germline lookup yields CDR1 LNHDA and CDR2 SQIVND (reference sequence). This CDR3 contains 16 residues. Trimming removed 3 bases at V and 5 bases at J, with 17 bases between. Authors' analysis steps: Amplifying reference gene primers gave estimates of nucleated cell counts. TCRdb's copy holds only in-frame clones and misses some; the assay was immunoSEQ multiplex PCR. V, J and clone size reflect that table, while D and trimming were determined from the DNA. The sample includes about 87,000 clones, about four fifths of them seen just once. The V call is TRBV19, the J call TRBJ1-5; no clear D gene. This TCR was recovered from a woman in her 70s with acute or convalescent COVID-19. Sequencing input: peripheral blood. The CDR3 here is CASSIGGNREDQPQHF. CDR3 bases: TGTGCCAGTAGTATCGGAGGCAATCGGGAGGATCAGCCCCAGCATTTT.